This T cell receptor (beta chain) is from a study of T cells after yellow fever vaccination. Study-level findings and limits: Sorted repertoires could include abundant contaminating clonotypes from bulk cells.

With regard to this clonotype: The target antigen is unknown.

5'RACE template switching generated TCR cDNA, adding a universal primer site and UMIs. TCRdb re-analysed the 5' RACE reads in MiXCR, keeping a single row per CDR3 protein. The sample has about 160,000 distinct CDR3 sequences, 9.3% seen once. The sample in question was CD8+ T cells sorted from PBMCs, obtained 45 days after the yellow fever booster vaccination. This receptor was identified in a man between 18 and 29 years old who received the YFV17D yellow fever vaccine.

The CDR3 sequence is CSVENRQLVAFF. The CDR3 DNA sequence: TGCAGCGTTGAAAACAGACAGTTGGTAGCTTTCTTT. The genes are TRBV29-1 and TRBJ1-1; TRBD1 might be the D (5 bases). The germline CDR1 and CDR2 sequences are SQVTM and ANQGSEA. V lost 2 bases, J lost 10 bases, and 14 bases lay in between. The CDR3 sequence is 12 residues long.